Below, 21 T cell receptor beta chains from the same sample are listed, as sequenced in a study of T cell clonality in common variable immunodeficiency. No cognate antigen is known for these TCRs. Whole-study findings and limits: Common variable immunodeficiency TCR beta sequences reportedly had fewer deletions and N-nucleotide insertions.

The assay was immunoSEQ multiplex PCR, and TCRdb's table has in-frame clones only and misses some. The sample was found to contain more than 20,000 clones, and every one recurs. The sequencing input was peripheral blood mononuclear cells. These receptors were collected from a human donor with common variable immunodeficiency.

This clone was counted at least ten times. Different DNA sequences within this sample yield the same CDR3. CDR3 DNA, as far as it was read: TGCGCCAGCAGCTTGGTCGGGACAGGGGTTAACGAG. The encoded protein is CASSLVGTGVNE. The full CDR3 protein is CASSLVGTGVNEQYF. J is TRBJ2-7 and V is TRBV5-1; TRBD1 matches 10 bases. Read data end 3 residues before the CDR3 end; the end is taken from the germline J gene. This CDR3 comprises 15 residues. Germline values: CDR1 SGHRS, CDR2 YFSETQ. Losses at the gene ends were 0 bases for V and 5 bases for J; bases not matched to a gene: 5.

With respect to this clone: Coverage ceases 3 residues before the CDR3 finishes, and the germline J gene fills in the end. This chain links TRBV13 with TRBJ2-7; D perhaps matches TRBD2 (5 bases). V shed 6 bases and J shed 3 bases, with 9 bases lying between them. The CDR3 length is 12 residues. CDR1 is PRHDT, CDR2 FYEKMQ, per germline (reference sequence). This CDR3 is CASSPSGYEQYF. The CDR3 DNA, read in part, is TGTGCCAGCAGTCCCAGCGGCTACGAG.

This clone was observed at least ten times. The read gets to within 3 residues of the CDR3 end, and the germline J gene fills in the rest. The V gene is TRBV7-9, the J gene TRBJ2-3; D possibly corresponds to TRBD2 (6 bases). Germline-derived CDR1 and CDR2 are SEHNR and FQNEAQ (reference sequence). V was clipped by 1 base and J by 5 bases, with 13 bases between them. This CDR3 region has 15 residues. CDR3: CASSLVLGEVDTQYF. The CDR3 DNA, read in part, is TGTGCCAGCAGCTTAGTGTTAGGGGAGGTAGATACG.

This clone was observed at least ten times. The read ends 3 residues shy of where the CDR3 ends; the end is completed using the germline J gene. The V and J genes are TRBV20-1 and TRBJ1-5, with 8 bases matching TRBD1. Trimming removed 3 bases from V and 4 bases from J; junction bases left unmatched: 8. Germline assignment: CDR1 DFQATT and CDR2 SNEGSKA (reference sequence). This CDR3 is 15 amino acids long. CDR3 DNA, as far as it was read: TGCAGTGCTAGCCAGGGGGCGGGGCTGAATCAGCCC. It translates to CSASQGAGLNQP. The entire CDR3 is CSASQGAGLNQPQHF.

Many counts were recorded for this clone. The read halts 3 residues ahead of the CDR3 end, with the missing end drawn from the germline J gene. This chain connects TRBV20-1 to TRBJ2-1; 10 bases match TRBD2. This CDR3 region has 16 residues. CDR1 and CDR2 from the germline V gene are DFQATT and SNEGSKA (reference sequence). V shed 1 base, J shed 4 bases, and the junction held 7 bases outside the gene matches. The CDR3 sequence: CSARVASGRDYNEQFF. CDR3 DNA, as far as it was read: TGCAGTGCTAGAGTCGCCAGCGGGAGGGATTACAATGAG.

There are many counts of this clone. CDR3 residues: CSPGTSGTGELFF. The covered CDR3 bases are TGCAGTCCCGGGACTAGCGGCACCGGGGAG. This rearrangement joins TRBV20-1 to TRBJ2-2; TRBD2 aligns across 11 bases. The read halts 3 residues ahead of the CDR3 end, with the missing end drawn from the germline J gene. The germline CDR1 and CDR2 sequences are DFQATT and SNEGSKA (reference sequence). The CDR3 length is 13 residues. V shed 8 bases, J shed 4 bases, and the junction held 3 bases outside the gene matches.

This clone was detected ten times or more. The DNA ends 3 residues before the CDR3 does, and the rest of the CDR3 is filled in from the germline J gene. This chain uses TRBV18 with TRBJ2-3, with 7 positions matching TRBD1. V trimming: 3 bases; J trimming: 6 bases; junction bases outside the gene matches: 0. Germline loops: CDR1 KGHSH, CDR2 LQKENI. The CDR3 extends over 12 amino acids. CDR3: CASSPTGDTQYF. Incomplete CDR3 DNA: TGTGCCAGCTCACCGACAGGGGATACG.

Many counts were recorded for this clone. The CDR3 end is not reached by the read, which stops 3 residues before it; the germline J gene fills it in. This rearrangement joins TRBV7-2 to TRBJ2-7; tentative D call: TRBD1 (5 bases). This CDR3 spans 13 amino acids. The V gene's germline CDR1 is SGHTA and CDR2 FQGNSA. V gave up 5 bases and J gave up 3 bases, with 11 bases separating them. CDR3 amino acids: CASSRRQIYEQYF. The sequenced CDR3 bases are TGTGCCAGCAGCAGACGACAGATCTACGAG.

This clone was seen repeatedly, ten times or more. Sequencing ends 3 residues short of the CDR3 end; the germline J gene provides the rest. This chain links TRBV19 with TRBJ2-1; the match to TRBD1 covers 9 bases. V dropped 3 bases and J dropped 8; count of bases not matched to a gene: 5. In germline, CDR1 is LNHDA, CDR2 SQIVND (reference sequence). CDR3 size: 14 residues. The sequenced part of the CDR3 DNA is TGTGCCAGTAGTATTGGGACAGGGCTCGATGAG. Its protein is CASSIGTGLDE. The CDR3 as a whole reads CASSIGTGLDEQFF.

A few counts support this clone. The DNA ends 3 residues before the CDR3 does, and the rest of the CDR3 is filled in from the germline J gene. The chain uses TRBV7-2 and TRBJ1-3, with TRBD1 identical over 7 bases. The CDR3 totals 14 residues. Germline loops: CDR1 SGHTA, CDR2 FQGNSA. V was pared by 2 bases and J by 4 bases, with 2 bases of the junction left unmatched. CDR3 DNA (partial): TGTGCCAGCAGCTTAACAGGGGCAGGAAACACC. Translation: CASSLTGAGNT. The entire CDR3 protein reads CASSLTGAGNTIYF.

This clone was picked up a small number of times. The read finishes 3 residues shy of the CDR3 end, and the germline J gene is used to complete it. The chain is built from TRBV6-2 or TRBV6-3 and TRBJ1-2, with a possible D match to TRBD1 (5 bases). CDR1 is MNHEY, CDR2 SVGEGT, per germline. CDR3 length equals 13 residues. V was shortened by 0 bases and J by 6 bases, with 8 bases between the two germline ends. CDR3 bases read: TGTGCCAGCAGTTACTCAGGGGCCGATGGC. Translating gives CASSYSGADG. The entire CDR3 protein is CASSYSGADGYTF.

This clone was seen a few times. Partial CDR3 DNA: TGTGCCAGCAGTTACCGGGGGAGCGGGGGTCCGGATACG. Translated, it gives CASSYRGSGGPDT. The CDR3 as a whole reads CASSYRGSGGPDTQYF. The rearrangement links TRBV6-2 or TRBV6-3 to TRBJ2-3, with TRBD2 identical over 8 bases. The read comes to an end 3 residues before the CDR3 does, leaving the germline J gene to fill in the end. Trimming cost V 2 bases and J 6 bases; bases outside gene matches: 10. The CDR3 covers 16 residues. Germline V CDR1 and CDR2: MNHEY, SVGEGT.

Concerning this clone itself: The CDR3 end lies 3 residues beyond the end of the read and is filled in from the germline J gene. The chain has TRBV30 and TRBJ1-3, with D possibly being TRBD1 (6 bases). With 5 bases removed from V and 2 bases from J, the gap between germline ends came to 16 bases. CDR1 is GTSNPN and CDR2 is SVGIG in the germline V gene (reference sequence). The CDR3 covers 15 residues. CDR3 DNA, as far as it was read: TGTGCCTGGGAAACCACAGGGCGCACTGGAAACACC. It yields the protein CAWETTGRTGNT. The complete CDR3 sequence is CAWETTGRTGNTIYF.

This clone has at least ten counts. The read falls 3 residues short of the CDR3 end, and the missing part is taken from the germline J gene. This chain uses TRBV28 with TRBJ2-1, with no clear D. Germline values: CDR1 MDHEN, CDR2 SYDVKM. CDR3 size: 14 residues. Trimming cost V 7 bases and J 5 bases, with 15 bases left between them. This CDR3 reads CASTQLVPHNEQFF. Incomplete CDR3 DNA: TGTGCCAGCACCCAGTTGGTCCCTCACAATGAG.

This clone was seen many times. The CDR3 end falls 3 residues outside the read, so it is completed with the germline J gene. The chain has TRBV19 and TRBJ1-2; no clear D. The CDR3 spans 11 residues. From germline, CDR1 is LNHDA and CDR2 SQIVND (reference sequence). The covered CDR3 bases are TGTGCCAGTAGCGAATCAGTAGGC. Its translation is CASSESVG. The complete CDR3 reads CASSESVGYTF. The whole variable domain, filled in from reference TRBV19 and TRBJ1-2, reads DGGITQSPKYLFRKEGQNVTLSCEQNLNHDAMYWYRQDPGQGLRLIYYSQIVNDFQKGDIAEGYSVSREKKESFPLTVTSAQKNPTAFYLCASSESVGYTFGSGTRLTVV.

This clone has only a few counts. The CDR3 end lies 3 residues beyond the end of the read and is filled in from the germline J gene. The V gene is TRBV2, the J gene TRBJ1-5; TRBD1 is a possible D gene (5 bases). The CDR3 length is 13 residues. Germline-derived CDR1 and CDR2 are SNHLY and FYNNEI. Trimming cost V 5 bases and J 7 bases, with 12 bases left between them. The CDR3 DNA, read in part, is TGTGCCAGCAGTTCAGGGTTGAGGCAGCCC. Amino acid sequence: CASSSGLRQP. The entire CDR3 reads CASSSGLRQPQHF.

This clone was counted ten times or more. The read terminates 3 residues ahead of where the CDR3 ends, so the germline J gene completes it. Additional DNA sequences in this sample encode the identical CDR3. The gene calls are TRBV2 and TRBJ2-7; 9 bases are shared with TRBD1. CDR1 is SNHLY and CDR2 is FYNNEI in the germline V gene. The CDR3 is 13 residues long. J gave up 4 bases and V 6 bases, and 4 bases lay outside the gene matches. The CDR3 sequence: CASRGTGIYEQYF. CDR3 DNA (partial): TGTGCCAGCAGAGGGACAGGGATATACGAG.

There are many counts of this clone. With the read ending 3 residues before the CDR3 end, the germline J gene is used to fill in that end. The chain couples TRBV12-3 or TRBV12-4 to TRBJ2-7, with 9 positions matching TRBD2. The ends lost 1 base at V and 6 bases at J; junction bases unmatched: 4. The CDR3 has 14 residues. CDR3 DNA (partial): TGTGCCAGCAGTTTAGGCGGGGGGGCCGCCGAG. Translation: CASSLGGGAAE. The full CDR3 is CASSLGGGAAEQYF.

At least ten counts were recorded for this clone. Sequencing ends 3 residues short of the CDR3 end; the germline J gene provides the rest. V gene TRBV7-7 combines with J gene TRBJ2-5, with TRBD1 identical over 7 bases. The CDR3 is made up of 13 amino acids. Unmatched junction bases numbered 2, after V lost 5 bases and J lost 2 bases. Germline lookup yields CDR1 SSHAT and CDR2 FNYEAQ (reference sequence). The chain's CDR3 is CASSRGQQETQYF. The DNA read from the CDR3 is TGTGCCAGCAGCCGGGGACAGCAAGAGACC.

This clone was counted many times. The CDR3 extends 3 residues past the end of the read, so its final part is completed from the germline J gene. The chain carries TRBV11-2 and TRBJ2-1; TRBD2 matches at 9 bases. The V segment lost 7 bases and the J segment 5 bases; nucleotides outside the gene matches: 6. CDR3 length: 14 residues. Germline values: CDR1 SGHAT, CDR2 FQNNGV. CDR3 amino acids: CASKAGGINNEQFF. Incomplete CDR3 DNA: TGTGCCAGCAAAGCGGGGGGAATCAACAATGAG.

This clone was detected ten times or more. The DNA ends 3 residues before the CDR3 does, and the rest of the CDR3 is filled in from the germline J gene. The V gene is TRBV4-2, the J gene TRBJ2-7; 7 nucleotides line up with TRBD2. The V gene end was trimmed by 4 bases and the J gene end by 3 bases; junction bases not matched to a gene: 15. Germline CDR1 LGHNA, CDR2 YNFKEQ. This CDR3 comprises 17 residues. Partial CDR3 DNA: TGTGCCAGCAGCCCGACAACTAGCGTTCAGCTAATCTACGAG. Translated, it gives CASSPTTSVQLIYE. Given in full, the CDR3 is CASSPTTSVQLIYEQYF.